This TCR beta chain emerged from a study of blood T cell repertoires in COVID-19. Study background: The United States, Italy and Spain supplied acute and convalescent COVID-19 samples.

Sequenced by immunoSEQ multiplex PCR; TCRdb stores in-frame clones only, minus some. The table has 130,000 to 150,000 clones, roughly 89% seen once. In assigning cohorts, the study relied on participant-reported clinical history. The CDR3 loop spans 12 amino acids. With V trimmed by 4 bases and J by 5 bases, 3 bases remained unmatched. Germline CDR1 is SGHRS and CDR2 is YFSETQ. The sequence was obtained from a woman in her forties or fifties who had been exposed to COVID-19. The chain combines TRBV5-1 with TRBJ2-7; TRBD1 agrees at 7 bases. The material sequenced was PBMCs or T cells enriched from blood (not recorded which). CDR3 protein: CASSAGGHEQYF. CDR3 in DNA: TGCGCCAGCAGCGCAGGGGGACACGAGCAGTACTTC.